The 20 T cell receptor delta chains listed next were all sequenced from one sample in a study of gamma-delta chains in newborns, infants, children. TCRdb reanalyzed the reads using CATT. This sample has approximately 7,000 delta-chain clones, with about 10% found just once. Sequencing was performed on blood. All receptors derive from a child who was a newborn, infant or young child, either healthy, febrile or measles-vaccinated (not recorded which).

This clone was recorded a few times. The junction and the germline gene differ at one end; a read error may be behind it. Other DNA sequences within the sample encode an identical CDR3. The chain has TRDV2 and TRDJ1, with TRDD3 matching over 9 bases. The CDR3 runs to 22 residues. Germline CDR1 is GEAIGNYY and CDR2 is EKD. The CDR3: CACDAVLGDSTPGLGNTDKLIF. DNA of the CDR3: TGTGCCTGTGACGCCGTACTGGGGGACTCGACCCCCGGACTCGGTAACACCGATAAGCTCATCTTT.

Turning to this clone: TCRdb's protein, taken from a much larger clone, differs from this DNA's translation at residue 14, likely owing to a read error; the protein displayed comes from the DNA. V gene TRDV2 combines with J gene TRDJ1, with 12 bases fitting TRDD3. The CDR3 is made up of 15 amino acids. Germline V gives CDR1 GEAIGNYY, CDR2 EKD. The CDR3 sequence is CACDLLGDTSDKLTF. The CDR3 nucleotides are TGTGCCTGTGACCTACTGGGGGATACTTCCGATAAACTCACCTTT.

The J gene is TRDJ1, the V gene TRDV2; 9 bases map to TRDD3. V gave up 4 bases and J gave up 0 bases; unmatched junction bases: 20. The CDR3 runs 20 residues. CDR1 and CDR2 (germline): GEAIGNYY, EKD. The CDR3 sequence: CACDSLQPLLGDYNTDKLIF. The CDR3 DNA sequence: TGTGCCTGTGATAGCCTCCAGCCCCTACTGGGGGACTATAACACCGATAAACTCATCTTT.

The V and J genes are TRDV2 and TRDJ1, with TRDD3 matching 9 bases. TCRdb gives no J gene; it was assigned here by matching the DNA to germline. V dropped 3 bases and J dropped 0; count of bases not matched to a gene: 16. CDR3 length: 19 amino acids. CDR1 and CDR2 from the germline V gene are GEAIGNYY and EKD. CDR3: CACDPGLGDLYRYTDKLIF. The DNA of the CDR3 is TGTGCCTGTGACCCCGGACTGGGGGACCTCTACCGGTACACCGATAAACTCATCTTT.

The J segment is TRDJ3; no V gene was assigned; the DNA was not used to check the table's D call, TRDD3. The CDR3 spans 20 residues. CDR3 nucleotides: TGTGCCTGTGACACCGACCCACTGGGTGCTACTTCTTGGGACACCCGACAGATGTTTTTC. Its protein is CACDTDPLGATSWDTRQMFF.

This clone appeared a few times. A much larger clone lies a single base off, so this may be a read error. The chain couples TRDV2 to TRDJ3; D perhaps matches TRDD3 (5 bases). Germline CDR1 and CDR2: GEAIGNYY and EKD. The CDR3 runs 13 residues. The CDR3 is CACDTWGTRQMFF. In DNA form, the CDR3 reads TGTGCCTGTGACACCTGGGGCACCCGACAGATGTTTTTC.

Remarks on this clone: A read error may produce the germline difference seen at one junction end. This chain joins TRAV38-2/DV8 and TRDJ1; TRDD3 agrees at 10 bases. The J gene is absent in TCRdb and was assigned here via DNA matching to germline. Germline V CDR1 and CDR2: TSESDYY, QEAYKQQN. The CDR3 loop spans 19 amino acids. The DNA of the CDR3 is TGTGCCTATAGGAGCCAAGTCCTACGAGGGGGATACGCTACCGATAAACTCATCTTT. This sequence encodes CAYRSQVLRGGYATDKLIF.

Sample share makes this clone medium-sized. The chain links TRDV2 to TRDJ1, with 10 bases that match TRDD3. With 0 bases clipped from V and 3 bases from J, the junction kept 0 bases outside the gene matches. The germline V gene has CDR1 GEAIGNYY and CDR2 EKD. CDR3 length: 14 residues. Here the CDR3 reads CACDTWGIPDKLIF. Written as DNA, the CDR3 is TGTGCCTGTGACACCTGGGGGATACCCGATAAACTCATCTTT.

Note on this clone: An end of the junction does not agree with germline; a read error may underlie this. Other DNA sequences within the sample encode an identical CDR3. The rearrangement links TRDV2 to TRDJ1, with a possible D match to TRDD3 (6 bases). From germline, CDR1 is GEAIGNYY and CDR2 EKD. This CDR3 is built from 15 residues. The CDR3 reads CACDSLLGGADKLIF. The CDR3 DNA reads TGCGCCTGTGACTCCTTACTGGGCGGCGCCGATAAACTCATCTTT.

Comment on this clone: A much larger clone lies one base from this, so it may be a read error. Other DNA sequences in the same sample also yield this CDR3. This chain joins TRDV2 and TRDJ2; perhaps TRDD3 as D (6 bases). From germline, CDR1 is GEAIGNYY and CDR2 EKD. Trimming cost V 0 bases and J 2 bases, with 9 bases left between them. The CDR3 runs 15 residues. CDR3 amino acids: CACDTVGGLTAQLFF. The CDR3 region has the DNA TGTGCCTGTGACACCGTGGGGGGCTTGACAGCACAACTCTTCTTT.

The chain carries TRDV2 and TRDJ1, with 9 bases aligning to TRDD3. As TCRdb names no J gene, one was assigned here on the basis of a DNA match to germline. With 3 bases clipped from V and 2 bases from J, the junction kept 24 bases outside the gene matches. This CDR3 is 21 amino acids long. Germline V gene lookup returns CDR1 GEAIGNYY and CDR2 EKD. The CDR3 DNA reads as TGTGCCTGTGACCGGATGGGGCACTGGGGGACTCCCTTCACGGGAACCGATAAACTCATCTTT. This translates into CACDRMGHWGTPFTGTDKLIF.

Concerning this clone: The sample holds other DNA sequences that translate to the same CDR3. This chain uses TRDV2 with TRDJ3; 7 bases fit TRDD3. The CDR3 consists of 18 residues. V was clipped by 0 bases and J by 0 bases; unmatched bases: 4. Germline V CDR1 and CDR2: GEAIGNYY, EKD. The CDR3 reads CACDTWGTSSWDTRQMFF. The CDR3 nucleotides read TGTGCCTGTGACACCTGGGGGACTAGCTCCTGGGACACCCGACAGATGTTTTTC.

The CDR3 loop is CACDTVGGKRYTDKLIF. In DNA, the CDR3 is TGTGCCTGTGACACGGTTGGGGGAAAGAGGTACACCGATAAACTCATCTTT. The genes are TRDV2 and TRDJ1; 7 nucleotides align to TRDD3. This CDR3 is built from 17 residues. V shed 1 base and J 0 bases; nucleotides not matched to a gene: 10. Germline V gives CDR1 GEAIGNYY, CDR2 EKD.

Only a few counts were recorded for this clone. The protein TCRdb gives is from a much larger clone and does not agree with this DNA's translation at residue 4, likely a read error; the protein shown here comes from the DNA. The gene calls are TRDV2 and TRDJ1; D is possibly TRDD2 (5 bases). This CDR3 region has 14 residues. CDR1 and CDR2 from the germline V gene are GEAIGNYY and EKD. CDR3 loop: CACVTLQYTDKLIF. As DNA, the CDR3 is TGTGCCTGTGTCACCCTTCAGTACACCGATAAACTCATCTTT.

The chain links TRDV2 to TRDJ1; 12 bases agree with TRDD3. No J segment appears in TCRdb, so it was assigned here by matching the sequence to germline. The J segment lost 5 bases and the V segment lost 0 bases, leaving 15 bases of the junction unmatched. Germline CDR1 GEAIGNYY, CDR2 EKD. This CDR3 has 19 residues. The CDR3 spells CACDTAETGGYREGDKLIF. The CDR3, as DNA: TGTGCCTGTGACACCGCTGAGACTGGGGGATACCGGGAGGGAGATAAACTCATCTTT.

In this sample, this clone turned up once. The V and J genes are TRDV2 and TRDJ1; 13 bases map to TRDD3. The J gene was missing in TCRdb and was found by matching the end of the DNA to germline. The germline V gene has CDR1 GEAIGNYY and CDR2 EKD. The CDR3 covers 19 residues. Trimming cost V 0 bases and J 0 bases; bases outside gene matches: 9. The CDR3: CACDTIVLGDTDHTDKLIF. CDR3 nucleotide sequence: TGTGCCTGTGACACCATTGTACTGGGGGATACGGACCACACCGATAAACTCATCTTT.

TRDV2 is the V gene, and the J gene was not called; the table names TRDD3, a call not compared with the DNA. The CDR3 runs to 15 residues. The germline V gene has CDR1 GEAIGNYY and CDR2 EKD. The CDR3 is CAWDALGDTTDKIIF. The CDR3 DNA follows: TGTGCCTGGGACGCACTGGGGGATACGACCGATAAAATCATCTTT.

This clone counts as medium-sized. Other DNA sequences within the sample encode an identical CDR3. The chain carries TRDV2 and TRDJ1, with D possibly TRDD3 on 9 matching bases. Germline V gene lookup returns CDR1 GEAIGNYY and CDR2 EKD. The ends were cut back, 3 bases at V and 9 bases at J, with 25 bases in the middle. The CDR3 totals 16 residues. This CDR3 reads CACDSVLPTGGKELIF. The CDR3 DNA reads TGTGCCTGTGACTCTGTACTTCCTACTGGGGGAAAGGAACTCATCTTT.

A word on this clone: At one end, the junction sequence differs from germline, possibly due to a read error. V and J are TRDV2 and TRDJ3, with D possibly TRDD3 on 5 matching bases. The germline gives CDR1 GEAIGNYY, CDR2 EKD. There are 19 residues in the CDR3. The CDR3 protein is CACDTVGISSSLDTRQMFF. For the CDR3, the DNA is TGTGCCTGTGACACCGTTGGGATTTCTAGCTCCTTGGACACCCGACAGATGTTTTTC.

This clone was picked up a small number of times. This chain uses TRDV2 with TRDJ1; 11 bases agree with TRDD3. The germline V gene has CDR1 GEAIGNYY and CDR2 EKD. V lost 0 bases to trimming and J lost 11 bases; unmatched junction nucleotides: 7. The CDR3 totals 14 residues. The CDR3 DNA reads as TGTGCCTGTGACACCGTACTGGGGGATAAGGATCTCATCTTT. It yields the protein CACDTVLGDKDLIF.